This T cell receptor beta chain is from a study of blood T cell repertoires in COVID-19. As for the study in general: Italy, Spain and the United States were the sources of the convalescent and acute COVID-19 samples. PBMCs, B-cell-depleted T cells, or T cells were the source of the cDNA or gDNA that made up the material.

Assay: immunoSEQ multiplex PCR; the TCRdb copy retains only in-frame clones and omits some. The table lists approximately 220,000 clones, approximately 88% of them singletons. The CDR3 length is 16 residues. CDR1 is MNHEY, CDR2 SMNVEV, per germline (reference sequence). V gave up 6 bases and J gave up 3 bases; unmatched junction bases: 9. The sequence was collected from a man aged 40-55 years with acute or convalescent COVID-19. The chain combines TRBV27 with TRBJ2-1; 9 bases agree with TRBD2. The sample comprised peripheral blood. CDR3 in amino acids: CASSQRLAEIYNEQFF. CDR3 DNA sequence: TGTGCCAGCAGCCAGCGACTAGCGGAAATCTACAATGAGCAGTTCTTC.